These T cell receptor beta chains were read from a single sample in a study of cytomegalovirus exposure and HLA in healthy donors. Some clones are missing from TCRdb's copy, which holds only in-frame ones; the method was immunoSEQ multiplex PCR. This sample has roughly 280,000 clones, with about 86% found just once. Specimen: PBMCs. These TCRs come from a woman in her late teens or twenties in good health and CMV-seronegative. CDR3s include the opening cysteine and the closing phenylalanine or tryptophan. A D gene is named only where the DNA matches it firmly. A row's size may be missing; if present it is once, few, many or a size class.

J,V,D,size,CDR3,DNA
TRBJ1-1,TRBV4-1,NA,NA,CASSQDAGTGIRDTEAFF,TGCGCCAGCAGCCAAGATGCAGGGACTGGTATTCGCGACACTGAAGCTTTCTTT
TRBJ1-2,TRBV5-6,NA,NA,CASSLTGYYGYTF,TGTGCCAGCAGCTTAACAGGTTACTATGGCTACACCTTC
TRBJ2-7,TRBV7-8,TRBD2,once,CASSLASLALYEQYF,TGTGCCAGCAGCTTAGCGTCACTAGCGTTATACGAGCAGTACTTC
TRBJ1-5,TRBV21-1,NA,few,CASSKARCNQPQHF,TGTGCCAGCAGCAAAGCTCGGTGCAATCAGCCCCAGCATTTT
TRBJ1-1,TRBV5-4,NA,NA,CASSLVRELLNTEAFF,TGTGCCAGCAGCTTGGTAAGGGAGCTTTTGAACACTGAAGCTTTCTTT
TRBJ2-3,TRBV5-1,TRBD2,NA,CASSSRLAGGRDTQYF,TGCGCCAGCAGCTCGCGACTAGCGGGGGGCAGAGATACGCAGTATTTT
TRBJ2-2,TRBV5-1,NA,NA,CASSLRATGDGELFF,TGCGCCAGCAGCTTGAGGGCCACGGGGGACGGGGAGCTGTTTTTT
TRBJ2-1,TRBV11-3,TRBD2,once,CASSLFSGGAGEQFF,TGTGCCAGCAGCTTATTCAGCGGGGGGGCAGGTGAGCAGTTCTTC
TRBJ2-3,TRBV9,TRBD2,NA,CASTKGLGTDTQYF,TGTGCCAGCACCAAAGGACTAGGCACAGATACGCAGTATTTT
TRBJ2-3,TRBV5-6,TRBD1,NA,CASSLQGLRTDTQYF,TGTGCCAGCAGCTTACAGGGGTTAAGGACAGATACGCAGTATTTT
TRBJ2-5,TRBV5-1,NA,NA,CASSFRIGETQYF,TGCGCCAGCAGCTTTCGGATCGGGGAGACCCAGTACTTC
TRBJ2-1,TRBV28,NA,NA,CASWRVGTPREQFF,TGTGCCAGTTGGAGGGTAGGTACTCCGAGGGAGCAGTTCTTC
TRBJ1-4,TRBV4-1,TRBD1,NA,CASSLIVGQATNEKLFF,TGCGCCAGCAGCCTCATCGTCGGACAGGCAACTAATGAAAAACTGTTTTTT
TRBJ2-5,TRBV6-5,NA,NA,CATTLGGAQETQYF,TGTGCCACCACCTTGGGGGGTGCCCAAGAGACCCAGTACTTC
TRBJ1-1,TRBV4-1,NA,NA,CASSQANLLGGMNTEAFF,TGCGCCAGCAGCCAAGCGAATCTCTTGGGGGGAATGAACACTGAAGCTTTCTTT
TRBJ2-3,TRBV19,TRBD2,NA,CASSPPGLATDTQYF,TGTGCCAGTAGTCCCCCGGGACTAGCAACAGATACGCAGTATTTT
TRBJ2-3,TRBV27,TRBD1,NA,CASSPPRTGKKGDTQYF,TGTGCCAGCAGCCCCCCCCGGACAGGAAAGAAGGGAGATACGCAGTATTTT
TRBJ2-5,TRBV7-9,NA,NA,CASSPISISEGRETQYF,TGTGCCAGCAGCCCAATTAGTATTAGCGAAGGCCGAGAGACCCAGTACTTC
TRBJ2-3,TRBV10-1,NA,NA,CASSELSTGVGDTQYF,TGCGCCAGCAGTGAGCTGTCAACGGGAGTTGGAGATACGCAGTATTTT
TRBJ2-1,TRBV29-1,TRBD2,NA,CSVGQTSGGVNEQFF,TGCAGCGTTGGACAGACTAGCGGGGGAGTCAATGAGCAGTTCTTC
TRBJ1-1,TRBV6-5,NA,NA,CASSLDSFGVGRAFF,TGTGCCAGCAGCCTAGACAGTTTTGGGGTGGGGAGGGCTTTCTTT
TRBJ1-1,TRBV9,NA,NA,CASSVSRGNTEAFF,TGTGCCAGCAGCGTAAGCAGAGGGAACACTGAAGCTTTCTTT
TRBJ1-1,TRBV28,TRBD1,NA,CASSPGTGGMNTEAFF,TGTGCCAGCAGTCCCGGGACAGGGGGGATGAACACTGAAGCTTTCTTT
TRBJ1-2,TRBV5-4,NA,NA,CASSFETSLGGYTF,TGTGCCAGCAGCTTCGAGACATCCCTCGGTGGCTACACCTTC
TRBJ2-7,TRBV27,NA,few,CASSSHNTYEQYF,TGTGCCAGCAGTTCCCACAACACCTACGAGCAGTACTTC
TRBJ2-7,TRBV29-1,NA,NA,CSVPGHRLYEQYF,TGCAGCGTTCCCGGACATAGGCTCTACGAGCAGTACTTC
TRBJ2-3,TRBV11-2,NA,NA,CASSSWGEIGDTQYF,TGTGCCAGCAGCTCTTGGGGGGAGATCGGAGATACGCAGTATTTT
TRBJ2-7,TRBV5-1,TRBD2,NA,CASSFSGGVGEQYF,TGCGCCAGCAGCTTCAGCGGGGGGGTCGGCGAGCAGTACTTC
TRBJ2-7,TRBV5-6,NA,NA,CASSPGRGYEQYF,TGTGCCAGCAGCCCGGGCCGGGGCTACGAGCAGTACTTC
TRBJ2-2,TRBV5-1,TRBD2,NA,CASSSLTGLAGEIGELFF,TGCGCCAGCAGCTCGTTGACGGGACTAGCGGGAGAGATCGGGGAGCTGTTTTTT
TRBJ2-7,TRBV9,TRBD2,once,CASSVGEGEQYF,TGTGCCAGCAGCGTAGGGGAGGGGGAGCAGTACTTC
TRBJ2-2,TRBV5-4,NA,NA,CASSPSHLATNTGELFF,TGTGCCAGCAGCCCCTCCCACCTAGCGACCAACACCGGGGAGCTGTTTTTT
TRBJ2-2,TRBV6-1,TRBD1,once,CASSRTGGELFF,TGTGCCAGCAGTCGGACAGGTGGGGAGCTGTTTTTT
TRBJ1-1,TRBV4-3,NA,NA,CASSQDLGARLTEAFF,TGCGCCAGCAGCCAAGATTTGGGGGCGCGGCTCACTGAAGCTTTCTTT
TRBJ1-2,TRBV30,TRBD1,NA,CAWTGTGDGYTF,TGTGCCTGGACCGGGACAGGGGATGGCTACACCTTC
TRBJ2-3,TRBV30,TRBD2,NA,CACTGPVAGGYTDTQYF,TGTGCCTGTACCGGGCCGGTAGCGGGGGGGTACACAGATACGCAGTATTTT
TRBJ2-1,TRBV5-1,TRBD1,NA,CASSPRDRDYNEQFF,TGCGCCAGCAGCCCCCGGGACAGGGATTACAATGAGCAGTTCTTC
TRBJ1-2,TRBV28,NA,NA,CASSRSVRLWSYTF,TGTGCCAGCAGTCGGTCTGTGAGGCTTTGGAGCTACACCTTC
TRBJ1-3,TRBV5-6,NA,NA,CASSLPGHSGNTIYF,TGTGCCAGCAGCTTGCCAGGACACTCTGGAAACACCATATATTTT
TRBJ2-4,TRBV10-3,NA,few,CASGRGGENIQYF,TGTGCCTCCGGAAGAGGGGGGGAAAACATTCAGTACTTC
TRBJ2-1,TRBV11-2,NA,NA,CASSLWAVGGEQFF,TGTGCCAGCAGCTTATGGGCTGTTGGTGGTGAGCAGTTCTTC
TRBJ2-7,TRBV7-8,TRBD1,once,CASSSSTGTGALEQYF,TGTGCCAGCAGTTCTTCCACCGGGACAGGGGCTTTGGAGCAGTACTTC
TRBJ2-3,TRBV14,TRBD1,NA,CASSQGGRGRTDTQYF,TGTGCCAGCAGCCAAGGGGGCAGGGGGCGCACAGATACGCAGTATTTT
TRBJ2-5,TRBV9,NA,NA,CASEGSSETQYF,TGTGCCAGCGAGGGATCCTCGGAGACCCAGTACTTC
TRBJ2-2,TRBV2,NA,few,CASSADTGELFF,TGTGCCAGCAGTGCGGACACCGGGGAGCTGTTTTTT
TRBJ2-5,TRBV5-1,TRBD1,NA,CASSLRTGGAETQYF,TGCGCCAGCAGCTTGCGGACAGGGGGCGCGGAGACCCAGTACTTC
TRBJ2-7,TRBV9,NA,NA,CASSVRGTGSYEQYF,TGTGCCAGCAGCGTAAGGGGAACAGGGTCCTACGAGCAGTACTTC
TRBJ2-7,TRBV29-1,NA,NA,CSVEAGGLNYEQYF,TGCAGCGTTGAGGCCGGGGGTTTAAACTACGAGCAGTACTTC
TRBJ2-7,TRBV11-3,TRBD2,NA,CASSRPGTSGIYEQYF,TGTGCCAGCAGCCGCCCCGGGACTAGCGGGATCTACGAGCAGTACTTC
TRBJ1-6,TRBV7-6,TRBD1,NA,CASSFQSPGQGNSPLHF,TGTGCCAGCAGCTTCCAAAGCCCGGGACAGGGGAATTCACCCCTCCACTTT